In this sample, the clone carrying this T cell receptor beta chain turned up a few times. Its antigen remains unknown. Patients aged 18 to 65 had newly diagnosed hyperthyroidism that had lasted under 2 months. Deletions cut 6 bases from V and 8 bases from J, with 18 bases between. The CDR3 runs to 13 residues. Germline V gene lookup returns CDR1 DFQATT and CDR2 SNEGSKA (reference sequence). The data were obtained in a study of T cells in Graves' hyperthyroidism and ophthalmopathy. General study findings and limits: Ophthalmopathy was predicted by the model a median of around 5.9 months ahead of onset. Most thyroid clonotypes that were expanded above 0.001 also turned up in blood. A 13 V-J model separated ophthalmopathy from stable hyperthyroidism.

Authors of the study amplified TCR beta CDR3 regions from RNA transcripts. First-round RT-PCR targeting the TCR CDR3 was performed with the HTBI primer set. TCRdb redid the calling of the multiplex PCR reads with MiXCR, one entry per CDR3 protein. This sample has some 720,000 distinct CDR3 sequences, with 16% found just once. The rearrangement uses TRBV20-1 and TRBJ2-3; D might be TRBD2 (5 bases). This clonotype originated in a man aged 18 to 29 with Graves' hyperthyroidism. Material: blood. CDR3 bases: TGCAGTGCCCTGGCCGGCCGGGAAGGTACGCAGTATTTT. It specifies CSALAGREGTQYF.